What follows are 20 T cell receptor beta chains derived from one specimen sequenced in a study of patients and donors after allogeneic stem cell transplantation. MiXCR was run by TCRdb on the RT-PCR reads, yielding one entry per CDR3 protein. This sample has 150,000 to 250,000 distinct CDR3 sequences; around two fifths occur once, and the top ten carry 33%. Sequencing was done on a sample of blood, either unsorted or a sorted T cell fraction (not recorded which). The receptor set was obtained from a human donor who was either an allogeneic HSCT recipient or a stem cell or donor lymphocyte infusion donor (not recorded which). It is not recorded whose cells these are; they may come from a transplant donor.

This rearrangement joins TRBV7-9 to TRBJ2-3; no definite D call. V dropped 0 bases and J dropped 3 bases, with 7 bases sitting between them. The CDR3 covers 14 residues. Germline V gives CDR1 SEHNR, CDR2 FQNEAQ (reference sequence). The CDR3 DNA is TGTGCCAGCAGCTTAGCGGGCAAAACAGATACGCAGTATTTT. It translates to CASSLAGKTDTQYF.

The chain couples TRBV4-2 to TRBJ1-2; D unresolved. Trimming stripped 7 bases from V and 0 bases from J, with 15 bases between. The CDR3 runs to 15 residues. Germline CDR1 reads LGHNA; CDR2 reads YNFKEQ. CDR3 sequence: CASKETFLSNYGYTF. The CDR3 nucleotides read TGTGCCAGCAAGGAGACATTTCTTTCTAACTATGGCTACACCTTC.

The CDR3 loop reads CASLQLAGLTDTQYF. The DNA for the CDR3 is TGTGCCAGCCTACAACTAGCGGGCTTGACAGATACGCAGTATTTT. This chain links TRBV7-9 with TRBJ2-3; 9 bases line up with TRBD2. Germline CDR1 is SEHNR and CDR2 is FQNEAQ (reference sequence). The CDR3 has 15 amino acids. J gave up 3 bases and V 8 bases, and 9 bases lay outside the gene matches.

The gene calls are TRBV27 and TRBJ1-1; the D gene is possibly TRBD1 (5 bases). Trimming removed 9 bases from V and 3 bases from J, with 14 bases in between. The CDR3 length is 13 residues. Germline lookup yields CDR1 MNHEY and CDR2 SMNVEV (reference sequence). CDR3 amino acids: CASGGGHHTEAFF. In nucleotides, the CDR3 is TGTGCCAGTGGGGGAGGACACCACACTGAAGCTTTCTTT.

The rearrangement uses TRBV29-1 and TRBJ1-1, with 9 bases matching TRBD1. Germline CDR1 is SQVTM and CDR2 is ANQGSEA. J gave up 0 bases and V 6 bases, and 8 bases lay outside the gene matches. The CDR3 length is 15 residues. CDR3 protein: CSVTGTGTLNTEAFF. CDR3 in DNA: TGCAGCGTCACCGGGACAGGGACCTTGAACACTGAAGCTTTCTTT.

The chain uses TRBV25-1 and TRBJ2-5, with 8 bases matching TRBD2. V was pared by 5 bases and J by 4 bases, with 6 bases of the junction left unmatched. The CDR3 length is 14 residues. Per the germline V gene, CDR1 is MGHDK and CDR2 is SYGVNS. CDR3 loop: CASSFREGLETQYF. The CDR3 bases are TGTGCCAGCAGTTTCCGGGAGGGCCTAGAGACCCAGTACTTC.

V usage is TRBV4-2 and J usage is TRBJ2-7; TRBD1 aligns across 10 bases. The CDR3 consists of 15 residues. The V segment lost 3 bases and the J segment 4 bases; nucleotides outside the gene matches: 6. Looked up from germline, CDR1 is LGHNA and CDR2 is YNFKEQ. CDR3 nucleotides: TGTGCCAGCAGCCAGAGGGGACAGGGGTTATACGAGCAGTACTTC. It codes for CASSQRGQGLYEQYF.

V and J are TRBV4-3 and TRBJ2-1; 7 bases match TRBD2. CDR1 LGHNA and CDR2 YSLEER come from the germline V gene. The ends lost 2 bases at V and 9 bases at J; junction bases unmatched: 16. This CDR3 contains 17 residues. CDR3 DNA: TGCGCCAGCAGCCAATCTCTGGCGGGAGAAACCTCTGGTGAGCAGTTCTTC. The encoded protein is CASSQSLAGETSGEQFF.

This clonotype has just a few counts. The rearrangement uses TRBV6-2 or TRBV6-3 and TRBJ2-7; D may be TRBD1 or TRBD2 (6 bases each). V was shortened by 6 bases and J by 7 bases, with 16 bases between the two germline ends. The CDR3 runs 13 residues. Germline values: CDR1 MNHEY, CDR2 SVGEGT. CDR3 loop: CASRRDTAGEQYF. CDR3 sequence (DNA): TGTGCCAGCAGGAGGGACACCGCGGGAGAGCAGTACTTC.

This rearrangement joins TRBV7-3 to TRBJ2-1; perhaps TRBD2 as D (5 bases). The CDR3 is 13 residues long. Trimming stripped 2 bases from V and 8 bases from J, with 10 bases between. Germline values: CDR1 SGHTA, CDR2 FQGTGA. The CDR3 reads CASSLAGNDEQFF. The CDR3 coding sequence is TGTGCCAGCAGCTTAGCGGGCAATGATGAGCAGTTCTTC.

The table lists this clonotype with many counts. The V and J genes are TRBV7-6 and TRBJ1-3; the D is unclear. Germline CDR1 is SGHVS and CDR2 is FNYEAQ. The length of the CDR3 is 14 residues. Trimming removed 1 base from V and 0 bases from J, with 4 bases in between. The CDR3 protein is CASSLDSSGNTIYF. The CDR3 bases are TGTGCCAGCAGCTTAGACAGCTCTGGAAACACCATATATTTT.

This clonotype was seen only a few times. CDR3 amino acids: CASSFYPRLIRPQDVHTF. The DNA of the CDR3 is TGTGCCAGCAGCTTTTACCCCCGATTAATCCGCCCCCAGGATGTCCACACCTTC. V and J are TRBV11-2 and TRBJ1-2; no clear D. The CDR3 length is 18 residues. V shed 3 bases and J shed 12 bases, with 32 bases lying between them. CDR1 SGHAT and CDR2 FQNNGV come from the germline V gene.

Only a few counts were recorded for this clonotype. For the CDR3, the DNA is TGCAGCGTTGAGAGGGGCCACGAAGCTTTCTTT. Its protein product is CSVERGHEAFF. The chain joins TRBV29-1 to TRBJ1-1, with a possible D match to TRBD1 (5 bases). The V gene's germline CDR1 is SQVTM and CDR2 ANQGSEA. Trimming removed 3 bases from V and 8 bases from J, with 10 bases in between. CDR3 size: 11 residues.

This chain joins TRBV6-2 or TRBV6-3 and TRBJ1-5; D ambiguous. Germline-derived CDR1 and CDR2 are MNHEY and SVGEGT. V lost 6 bases to trimming and J lost 6 bases, with 12 bases between them. This CDR3 has 13 amino acids. The CDR3 sequence: CASRPGGGQPQHF. The CDR3 DNA reads as TGTGCCAGCAGGCCCGGCGGAGGTCAGCCCCAGCATTTT.

This clonotype turned up a few times. V is TRBV4-3 and J is TRBJ1-6; D is undetermined. The germline CDR1 and CDR2 sequences are LGHNA and YSLEER. V was pared by 0 bases and J by 7 bases, with 10 bases between. The CDR3 spans 15 residues. The DNA for the CDR3 is TGCGCCAGCAGCCAAGATAGAGGGTTCAATTCACCCCTCCACTTT. This codes for CASSQDRGFNSPLHF.

The chain combines TRBV7-3 with TRBJ2-1; D might be TRBD1 or TRBD2, each matching 5 bases. Germline V gives CDR1 SGHTA, CDR2 FQGTGA. The CDR3 is made up of 13 amino acids. The V end lost 5 bases, the J end lost 9 bases, and 14 bases lay between the germline ends. The CDR3 reads CASSATRDAEQFF. CDR3 bases: TGTGCCAGCAGCGCCACCCGGGACGCTGAGCAGTTCTTC. Complete variable domain (other parts from reference TRBV7-3 and TRBJ2-1): GAGVSQTPSNKVTEKGKYVELRCDPISGHTALYWYRQSLGQGPEFLIYFQGTGAADDSGLPNDRFFAVRPEGSVSTLKIQRTERGDSAVYLCASSATRDAEQFFGPGTRLTVL.

The V gene is TRBV10-3, the J gene TRBJ2-2, with a tentative D call TRBD1 (6 bases). V gave up 2 bases and J gave up 0 bases, with 16 bases separating them. The CDR3 has 18 residues. Germline V gene sequence: CDR1 ENHRY, CDR2 SYGVKD. CDR3 nucleotide sequence: TGTGCCATCAGTGAGCCACTACCCGGGACATCGAACACCGGGGAGCTGTTTTTT. It codes for CAISEPLPGTSNTGELFF.

This rearrangement joins TRBV7-2 to TRBJ1-2, with a tentative D call TRBD1 (6 bases). The CDR3 has 13 residues. Between the trimmed V and J ends, which lost 5 bases and 3 bases, there was a span of 10 bases. Germline V gene sequence: CDR1 SGHTA, CDR2 FQGNSA. This chain's CDR3 is CASSPGTHYGYTF. CDR3 DNA sequence: TGTGCCAGCAGCCCCGGGACACACTATGGCTACACCTTC.

J is TRBJ2-3 and V is TRBV4-3; 7 bases align to TRBD2. V lost 2 bases and J lost 4; bases outside the gene matches: 18. Germline V lookup: CDR1 LGHNA, CDR2 YSLEER. CDR3 length equals 19 residues. The CDR3 loop reads CASSQWVVIGRIGADTQYF. CDR3 nucleotide sequence: TGCGCCAGCAGCCAATGGGTTGTGATCGGGAGGATCGGGGCAGATACGCAGTATTTT.

This rearrangement joins TRBV5-6 to TRBJ1-2; 8 bases map to TRBD1. V was clipped by 7 bases and J by 4 bases; unmatched bases: 9. This CDR3 comprises 14 residues. Per the germline V gene, CDR1 is SGHDT and CDR2 is YYEEEE. The CDR3 DNA follows: TGTGCCAGCGGACAGGGTGGGGTCTTCTATGGCTACACCTTC. This gives the protein CASGQGGVFYGYTF.